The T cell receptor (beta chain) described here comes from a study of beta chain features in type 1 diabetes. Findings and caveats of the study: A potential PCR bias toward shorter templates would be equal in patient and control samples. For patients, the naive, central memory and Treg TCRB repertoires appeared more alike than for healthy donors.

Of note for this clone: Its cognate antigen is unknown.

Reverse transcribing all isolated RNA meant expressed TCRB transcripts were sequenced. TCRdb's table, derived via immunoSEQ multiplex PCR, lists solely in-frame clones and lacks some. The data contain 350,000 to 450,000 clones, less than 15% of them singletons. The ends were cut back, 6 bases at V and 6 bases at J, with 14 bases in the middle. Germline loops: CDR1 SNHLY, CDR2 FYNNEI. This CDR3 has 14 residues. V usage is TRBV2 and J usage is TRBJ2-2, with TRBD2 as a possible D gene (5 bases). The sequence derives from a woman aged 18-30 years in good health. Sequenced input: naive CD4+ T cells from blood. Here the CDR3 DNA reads TGTGCCAGCAGGAAATTCGGGGTCCCCGGGGAGCTGTTTTTT. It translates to CASRKFGVPGELFF.